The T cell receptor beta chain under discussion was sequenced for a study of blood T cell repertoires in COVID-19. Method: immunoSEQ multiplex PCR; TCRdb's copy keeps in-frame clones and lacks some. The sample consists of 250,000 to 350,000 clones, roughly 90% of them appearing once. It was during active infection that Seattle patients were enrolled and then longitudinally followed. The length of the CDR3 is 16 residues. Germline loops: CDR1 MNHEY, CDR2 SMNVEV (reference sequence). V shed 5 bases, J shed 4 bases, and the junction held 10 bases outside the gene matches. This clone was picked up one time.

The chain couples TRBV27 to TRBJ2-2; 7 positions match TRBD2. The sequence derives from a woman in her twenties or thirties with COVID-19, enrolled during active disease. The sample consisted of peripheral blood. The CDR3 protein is CASSLRDYIATGELFF. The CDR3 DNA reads TGTGCCAGCAGTCTCCGGGACTATATCGCCACCGGGGAGCTGTTTTTT.